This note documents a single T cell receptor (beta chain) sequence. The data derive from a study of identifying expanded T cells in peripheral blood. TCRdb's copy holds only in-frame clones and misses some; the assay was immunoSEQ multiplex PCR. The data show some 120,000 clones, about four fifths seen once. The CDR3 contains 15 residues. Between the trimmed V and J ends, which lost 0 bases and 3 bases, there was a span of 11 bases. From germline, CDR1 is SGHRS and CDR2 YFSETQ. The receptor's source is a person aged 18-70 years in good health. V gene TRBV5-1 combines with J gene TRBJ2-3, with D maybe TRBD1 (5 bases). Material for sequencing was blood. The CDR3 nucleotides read TGCGCCAGCAGCTTGGAAGCAGGGTGGACAGATACGCAGTATTTT. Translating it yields CASSLEAGWTDTQYF.